The next 14 T cell receptor beta chains were all read from a single sample in a study of CD8 T cells in ankylosing spondylitis. MiXCR was run by TCRdb on the 5' RACE reads, yielding one entry per CDR3 protein. The sample contains 250,000 to 400,000 distinct CDR3 sequences, 11% of which appear only once. The sequenced sample consisted of blood, either unsorted or a sorted T cell fraction (not recorded which). The receptor set was obtained from a female donor with ankylosing spondylitis or in good health (not recorded which).

This clonotype was counted many times. This chain uses TRBV7-6 with TRBJ2-7; TRBD1 matches 9 bases. The CDR3 consists of 14 residues. Germline values: CDR1 SGHVS, CDR2 FNYEAQ. J was trimmed by 6 bases and V by 5 bases; bases with no gene match: 8. The CDR3 is CASSLTGQGIEQYF. The DNA for the CDR3 is TGTGCCAGCAGCCTGACTGGACAGGGGATCGAGCAGTACTTC.

This clonotype was detected ten times or more. This sequence joins TRBV6-5 and TRBJ1-1; no firm D call. CDR3 size: 15 residues. The V gene lost 0 bases and the J gene lost 3 bases, with 11 bases spanning the gap. Germline assignment: CDR1 MNHEY and CDR2 SVGAGI. CDR3 DNA sequence: TGTGCCAGCAGTTACTCAGGGAGCGGGGACACTGAAGCTTTCTTT. Residues: CASSYSGSGDTEAFF.

The sample holds a few counts of this clonotype. This chain uses TRBV28 with TRBJ2-7; 12 positions match TRBD2. V was pared by 6 bases and J by 3 bases, with 6 bases of the junction left unmatched. The CDR3 is 15 residues long. Germline V gene sequence: CDR1 MDHEN, CDR2 SYDVKM. CDR3 sequence: CASRLGLAGSYEQYF. Here the CDR3 DNA reads TGTGCCAGCAGACTTGGACTAGCGGGGAGCTACGAGCAGTACTTC.

This clonotype appeared a few times. The V call is TRBV19, the J call TRBJ2-7; TRBD1 agrees at 7 bases. This CDR3 has 13 amino acids. Germline V CDR1 and CDR2: LNHDA, SQIVND (reference sequence). Unmatched junction bases numbered 5, after V lost 4 bases and J lost 5 bases. The CDR3 sequence: CASSTTGSHEQYF. The CDR3 region has the DNA TGTGCCAGTAGTACGACAGGGTCCCACGAGCAGTACTTC.

This clonotype was recorded a few times. The V gene is TRBV30, the J gene TRBJ2-7; unclear D gene. Germline V CDR1 and CDR2: GTSNPN, SVGIG (reference sequence). V dropped 0 bases and J dropped 3 bases, with 6 bases sitting between them. The CDR3 is 12 residues long. CDR3 bases: TGTGCCTGGAGTGTAGGTGGCTACGAGCAGTACTTC. Its translation is CAWSVGGYEQYF.

Of note for this clonotype: The junction shows a germline mismatch at one end, possibly a read error. The gene calls are TRBV12-3 or TRBV12-4 and TRBJ2-7, with TRBD2 identical over 9 bases. There are 12 residues in the CDR3. The CDR3 loop is CASSLGFLAGHF. For the CDR3, the DNA is TGTGCCAGCAGCTTGGGGTTCCTAGCGGGGCACTTC.

This clonotype was observed at least ten times. The chain couples TRBV20-1 to TRBJ1-5; maybe TRBD1 (5 bases). There are 14 residues in the CDR3. The germline V gene encodes CDR1 DFQATT and CDR2 SNEGSKA (reference sequence). Here the CDR3 reads CSSQDGASNQPQHF. DNA for the CDR3: TGCAGCTCCCAGGATGGGGCTAGCAATCAGCCCCAGCATTTT.

This clonotype has ten or more counts. This chain connects TRBV6-1 to TRBJ2-7; TRBD2 agrees at 7 bases. The CDR3 length is 15 residues. Germline V gene sequence: CDR1 MNHNS, CDR2 SASEGT. The trim removed 6 bases at V and 3 bases at J, leaving 11 bases unmatched. CDR3 nucleotide sequence: TGTGCCAGCAGAAACCCCGGGACTACCCTCTACGAGCAGTACTTC. It yields the protein CASRNPGTTLYEQYF.

Many counts were recorded for this clonotype. The genes are TRBV28 and TRBJ2-7; 8 nucleotides match TRBD1. CDR1 and CDR2 (germline): MDHEN, SYDVKM. This CDR3 has 15 amino acids. V shed 7 bases, J shed 0 bases, and the junction held 8 bases outside the gene matches. The CDR3 protein is CASTLRTGISYEQYF. DNA for the CDR3: TGTGCCAGCACCCTAAGGACAGGGATCTCCTACGAGCAGTACTTC.

With regard to this clonotype: The junction does not match germline at one end; this may be a read error. The chain joins TRBV20-1 to TRBJ2-1, with a weak D call TRBD2 (6 bases). CDR3 length equals 17 residues. The germline V gene encodes CDR1 DFQATT and CDR2 SNEGSKA (reference sequence). CDR3 in amino acids: CCARDRRLAGGPDEQFF. CDR3 nucleotides: TGCTGTGCTAGAGATCGGAGGCTAGCTGGAGGGCCAGATGAGCAGTTCTTC.

This clonotype occurred a few times. This chain connects TRBV30 to TRBJ2-3; TRBD1 might be the D (6 bases). This CDR3 comprises 13 residues. Looked up from germline, CDR1 is GTSNPN and CDR2 is SVGIG (reference sequence). Trimming cost V 1 base and J 1 base, with 6 bases left between them. The CDR3 DNA reads TGTGCCTGGAGTGGGGGGCGCACAGATACGCAGTATTTT. Its translation is CAWSGGRTDTQYF.

The sample holds many counts of this clonotype. The chain has TRBV6-1 and TRBJ2-1, with 8 bases lining up with TRBD1. The V segment lost 6 bases and the J segment 0 bases; nucleotides outside the gene matches: 4. The CDR3 length is 15 residues. Germline CDR1 is MNHNS and CDR2 is SASEGT. The CDR3 sequence is CASRRTGSSYNEQFF. The CDR3 DNA reads as TGTGCCAGCAGAAGGACAGGGAGCTCCTACAATGAGCAGTTCTTC.

This clonotype was seen at least ten times. This chain uses TRBV5-1 with TRBJ2-1, with TRBD2 identical over 15 bases. CDR1 is SGHRS and CDR2 is YFSETQ in the germline V gene. The CDR3 covers 18 residues. V lost 1 base, J lost 2 bases, and 4 bases stayed unmatched. This chain's CDR3 is CASSLRGLAGGPYNEQFF. CDR3 DNA sequence: TGCGCCAGCAGCTTGCGAGGACTAGCGGGGGGGCCCTACAATGAGCAGTTCTTC.

The V call is TRBV20-1, the J call TRBJ2-5; weak D call: TRBD1 (5 bases). V dropped 7 bases and J dropped 0 bases, with 6 bases sitting between them. Per the germline V gene, CDR1 is DFQATT and CDR2 is SNEGSKA (reference sequence). This CDR3 contains 11 residues. The CDR3 sequence: CSGQNQETQYF. Written as DNA, the CDR3 is TGCAGTGGACAGAACCAAGAGACCCAGTACTTC.